The 25 T cell receptor beta chains listed next were all sequenced from one sample in a study of T cell changes during pregnancy in multiple sclerosis. Sequenced by immunoSEQ multiplex PCR; TCRdb stores in-frame clones only, minus some. The sample shows about 130,000 clones, 90% to 96% of them seen only once. Sequenced here: peripheral blood, sampled after pregnancy. Receptors were obtained from a female donor with multiple sclerosis, enrolled in a pregnancy study.

This chain uses TRBV5-1 with TRBJ1-4; D gene unclear. In germline, CDR1 is SGHRS, CDR2 YFSETQ. V was clipped by 4 bases and J by 5 bases, with 15 bases between them. The CDR3 length is 15 residues. This chain's CDR3 is CASSGSGHGNEKLFF. For the CDR3, the DNA is TGCGCCAGCAGCGGCAGCGGCCATGGGAATGAAAAACTGTTTTTT.

The chain carries TRBV5-6 and TRBJ2-3; D gene ambiguous. V lost 2 bases and J lost 2, with 24 bases in between. Germline loops: CDR1 SGHDT, CDR2 YYEEEE. This CDR3 has 19 amino acids. The CDR3 DNA follows: TGTGCCAGCAGCTTCGCTGCCCTTCGCGCCGGTTTAGACACAGATACGCAGTATTTT. Translating gives CASSFAALRAGLDTDTQYF.

The CDR3 loop is CASSSRGFEGLTYEQYF. The CDR3, as DNA: TGTGCCAGCAGCTCCCGAGGATTTGAGGGACTAACCTACGAGCAGTACTTC. V and J are TRBV11-2 and TRBJ2-7, with 7 bases lining up with TRBD2. The ends lost 4 bases at V and 2 bases at J; junction bases unmatched: 14. The V gene's germline CDR1 is SGHAT and CDR2 FQNNGV. The CDR3 has 17 amino acids.

The J gene is TRBJ1-1, the V gene TRBV25-1, with 7 bases aligning to TRBD1. Losses at the gene ends were 9 bases for V and 4 bases for J; bases not matched to a gene: 14. Per the germline V gene, CDR1 is MGHDK and CDR2 is SYGVNS. The CDR3 consists of 15 residues. The DNA for the CDR3 is TGTGCCAGTACCGGGAGGGGGCGGCCGGGCACTGAAGCTTTCTTT. This codes for CASTGRGRPGTEAFF.

A single count supports this clone. This rearrangement joins TRBV4-2 to TRBJ1-1; a possible D gene is TRBD1 (6 bases). Trimming took 0 bases from V and 4 from J, leaving 15 bases between them. CDR3 length equals 16 residues. CDR1 is LGHNA, CDR2 YNFKEQ, per germline. This CDR3 is CASSQDLIGGSTEAFF. The CDR3, as DNA: TGTGCCAGCAGCCAAGATCTTATAGGGGGTAGCACTGAAGCTTTCTTT.

V is TRBV5-1 and J is TRBJ2-7; 7 bases match TRBD2. Germline V gene data show CDR1 as SGHRS and CDR2 as YFSETQ. J lost 6 bases, V lost 2 bases, and 8 bases had no gene match. The CDR3 has 14 residues. CDR3 nucleotide sequence: TGCGCCAGCAGCTTCCCGGGAGGAATGGGCGAGCAGTACTTC. Its protein product is CASSFPGGMGEQYF.

This rearrangement joins TRBV11-1 to TRBJ2-5, with a weak D call TRBD1 (5 bases). This CDR3 is 15 amino acids long. Germline-derived CDR1 and CDR2 are SGHAT and FQDESV (reference sequence). Trimming took 7 bases from V and 3 from J, leaving 18 bases between them. The CDR3 loop reads CASTHPAEGEETQYF. CDR3 bases: TGTGCCAGCACCCACCCGGCGGAAGGGGAAGAGACCCAGTACTTC. The whole variable domain, remainder taken from reference TRBV11-1 and TRBJ2-5, is EAEVAQSPRYKITEKSQAVAFWCDPISGHATLYWYRQILGQGPELLVQFQDESVVDDSQLPKDRFSAERLKGVDSTLKIQPAELGDSAMYLCASTHPAEGEETQYFGPGTRLLVL.

The count of this clone is one. The sample contains more than one DNA sequence encoding this CDR3. The chain joins TRBV5-1 to TRBJ2-1; 11 bases are shared with TRBD2. The CDR3 runs to 15 residues. Trimming removed 5 bases from V and 4 bases from J; junction bases left unmatched: 5. Germline V gene sequence: CDR1 SGHRS, CDR2 YFSETQ. CDR3 amino acids: CASSSGTSGYNEQFF. The DNA of the CDR3 is TGCGCCAGCAGTTCCGGGACTAGCGGATACAATGAGCAGTTCTTC.

The rearrangement uses TRBV6-5 and TRBJ1-2, with TRBD1 matching over 9 bases. Germline V gives CDR1 MNHEY, CDR2 SVGAGI. V shed 6 bases, J shed 7 bases, and the junction held 6 bases outside the gene matches. The CDR3 totals 13 residues. CDR3 nucleotide sequence: TGTGCCAGCAGGGATACAGGGGGCGCTGGCTACACCTTC. This codes for CASRDTGGAGYTF.

V usage is TRBV7-9 and J usage is TRBJ2-2; 8 nucleotides agree with TRBD2. From germline, CDR1 is SEHNR and CDR2 FQNEAQ (reference sequence). The ends lost 11 bases at V and 8 bases at J; junction bases unmatched: 7. The length of the CDR3 is 12 residues. The CDR3 loop is CAGHSSGGELFF. CDR3 nucleotides: TGTGCCGGACACTCTAGCGGGGGGGAGCTGTTTTTT.

The J gene is TRBJ2-7, the V gene TRBV5-6; 9 bases match TRBD1. J lost 2 bases, V lost 0 bases, and 3 bases had no gene match. Germline V gives CDR1 SGHDT, CDR2 YYEEEE. The CDR3 is 15 amino acids. CDR3 bases: TGTGCCAGCAGCTTGGGGGACAGGGAAGCCTACGAGCAGTACTTC. This translates into CASSLGDREAYEQYF.

The chain carries TRBV7-6 and TRBJ2-5; weak D call: TRBD1 (5 bases). This CDR3 has 15 amino acids. Trimming stripped 1 base from V and 4 bases from J, with 13 bases between. Germline V gives CDR1 SGHVS, CDR2 FNYEAQ. For the CDR3, the DNA is TGTGCCAGCAGCTTAGAGGCAGGGCCCAGAGAGACCCAGTACTTC. Its protein product is CASSLEAGPRETQYF.

The chain uses TRBV2 and TRBJ2-3; no firm D call. Germline V gives CDR1 SNHLY, CDR2 FYNNEI. This CDR3 is 13 amino acids long. V lost 7 bases, J lost 8 bases, and 16 bases lay in between. The CDR3 is CASTTPTPGTQYF. CDR3 coding DNA: TGTGCCAGCACCACCCCCACGCCCGGTACGCAGTATTTT.

In this sample, this clone turned up a few times. This sample also contains other DNA sequences that code for the same CDR3. V usage is TRBV19 and J usage is TRBJ1-1; D gene unclear. CDR1 and CDR2 from the germline V gene are LNHDA and SQIVND (reference sequence). V was pared by 1 base and J by 4 bases, with 7 bases between. CDR3 size: 13 residues. CDR3 residues: CASSIGRGTEAFF. CDR3 DNA: TGTGCCAGTAGTATAGGGCGGGGCACTGAAGCTTTCTTT.

This chain joins TRBV27 and TRBJ2-1; 8 nucleotides match TRBD2. Trimming removed 7 bases from V and 0 bases from J; junction bases left unmatched: 8. Germline loops: CDR1 MNHEY, CDR2 SMNVEV (reference sequence). The CDR3 has 16 amino acids. The CDR3 DNA follows: TGTGCCAGCATCCCAGTGAGCGGGAGCTCCTACAATGAGCAGTTCTTC. It encodes CASIPVSGSSYNEQFF.

The V and J genes are TRBV5-1 and TRBJ1-2, with D maybe TRBD1 (5 bases). CDR3 size: 15 residues. V was cut by 3 bases and J by 8 bases, with 20 bases left in between. Germline loops: CDR1 SGHRS, CDR2 YFSETQ. The CDR3 sequence: CASSSFGAPELGYTF. The CDR3 nucleotides read TGCGCCAGCAGCTCCTTTGGGGCGCCTGAGCTCGGCTACACCTTC.

This chain uses TRBV29-1 with TRBJ2-1; tentative D call: TRBD2 (7 bases). Germline CDR1 SQVTM, CDR2 ANQGSEA. The CDR3 has 13 residues. The V and J ends lost 3 bases and 8 bases respectively, with 14 bases between them. The CDR3 sequence is CSVEEGGFDEQFF. CDR3 DNA: TGCAGCGTTGAGGAGGGGGGGTTCGATGAGCAGTTCTTC.

The CDR3 DNA is TGTGCCAGCAGTTTAGCCAGGGGAGCAGAGACCCAGTACTTC. This codes for CASSLARGAETQYF. The genes are TRBV27 and TRBJ2-5, with a weak D call TRBD1 (6 bases). Germline loops: CDR1 MNHEY, CDR2 SMNVEV (reference sequence). With 2 bases removed from V and 4 bases from J, the gap between germline ends came to 11 bases. The CDR3 length is 14 residues.

This chain connects TRBV27 to TRBJ2-7, with a weak D call TRBD1 (5 bases). The germline CDR1 and CDR2 sequences are MNHEY and SMNVEV (reference sequence). The CDR3 extends over 12 amino acids. The V and J ends lost 6 bases and 9 bases respectively, with 15 bases between them. The CDR3 DNA follows: TGTGCCAGCAGCAACCAGGGTATGGGGCAGTACTTC. It translates to CASSNQGMGQYF.

The chain employs TRBV2 and TRBJ2-5; maybe TRBD2 (5 bases). The germline V gene encodes CDR1 SNHLY and CDR2 FYNNEI. Trimming took 7 bases from V and 4 from J, leaving 16 bases between them. There are 14 residues in the CDR3. The CDR3 loop reads CASNLARMGETQYF. CDR3 sequence (DNA): TGTGCCAGCAATCTAGCCCGTATGGGAGAGACCCAGTACTTC.

The rearrangement uses TRBV5-5 and TRBJ2-7; TRBD1 agrees at 7 bases. CDR3 length: 15 amino acids. CDR1 is SGHKS and CDR2 is YYEKEE in the germline V gene (reference sequence). The V gene end was trimmed by 6 bases and the J gene end by 0 bases; junction bases not matched to a gene: 9. The CDR3 DNA reads TGTGCCAGCAACCTAGAGGGGGCTCGCTCCTACGAGCAGTACTTC. The encoded protein is CASNLEGARSYEQYF.

The CDR3 region has the DNA TGTGCCAGCAGTTTCATGGGAAACACCATATATTTT. This encodes CASSFMGNTIYF. The rearrangement links TRBV28 to TRBJ1-3; D gene ambiguous. Germline-derived CDR1 and CDR2 are MDHEN and SYDVKM. The length of the CDR3 is 12 residues. Deletions cut 3 bases from V and 4 bases from J, with 4 bases between. Full variable domain (outside the CDR3, taken from reference TRBV28 and TRBJ1-3): DVKVTQSSRYLVKRTGEKVFLECVQDMDHENMFWYRQDPGLGLRLIYFSYDVKMKEKGDIPEGYSVSREKKERFSLILESASTNQTSMYLCASSFMGNTIYFGEGSWLTVV.

The rearrangement uses TRBV19 and TRBJ2-2; D might be TRBD1 (5 bases). Germline assignment: CDR1 LNHDA and CDR2 SQIVND (reference sequence). V was cut by 4 bases and J by 4 bases, with 16 bases left in between. There are 16 residues in the CDR3. CDR3 coding DNA: TGTGCCAGTAGTAGAGTCCAGGGCTGGGGCACCGGGGAGCTGTTTTTT. Its protein is CASSRVQGWGTGELFF. The variable domain in full, completed from reference TRBV19 and TRBJ2-2, reads DGGITQSPKYLFRKEGQNVTLSCEQNLNHDAMYWYRQDPGQGLRLIYYSQIVNDFQKGDIAEGYSVSREKKESFPLTVTSAQKNPTAFYLCASSRVQGWGTGELFFGEGSRLTVL.

The chain couples TRBV27 to TRBJ2-3, with 8 positions matching TRBD2. Germline CDR1 and CDR2: MNHEY and SMNVEV (reference sequence). The trim removed 6 bases at V and 6 bases at J, leaving 8 bases unmatched. The CDR3 sequence is 14 residues long. DNA of the CDR3: TGTGCCAGCAGGGCCAGCGGGAGTCGGGATACGCAGTATTTT. Its protein product is CASRASGSRDTQYF.

The chain couples TRBV6-5 to TRBJ1-2; D call uncertain. Germline CDR1 and CDR2: MNHEY and SVGAGI. The CDR3 contains 12 residues. Trimming took off 0 bases at V and 8 bases at J, with 7 bases between the two ends. The CDR3: CASSYSSGGYTF. The CDR3 nucleotides read TGTGCCAGCAGTTACTCAAGCGGGGGCTACACCTTC.